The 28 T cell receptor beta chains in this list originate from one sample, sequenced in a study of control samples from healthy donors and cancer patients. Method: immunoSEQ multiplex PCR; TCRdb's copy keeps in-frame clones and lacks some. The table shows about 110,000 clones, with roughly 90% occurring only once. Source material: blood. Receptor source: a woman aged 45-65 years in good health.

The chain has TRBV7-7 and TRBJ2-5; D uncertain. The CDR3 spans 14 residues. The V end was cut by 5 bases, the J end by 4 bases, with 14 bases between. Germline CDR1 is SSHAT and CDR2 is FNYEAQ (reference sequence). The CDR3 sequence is CASSVRSIGETQYF. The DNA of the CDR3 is TGTGCCAGCAGCGTACGCAGTATTGGAGAGACCCAGTACTTC.

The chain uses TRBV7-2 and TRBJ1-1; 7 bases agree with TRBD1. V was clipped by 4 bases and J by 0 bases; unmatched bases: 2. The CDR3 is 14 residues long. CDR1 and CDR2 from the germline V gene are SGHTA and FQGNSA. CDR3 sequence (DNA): TGTGCCAGCAGCTCGGGACAGATGAACACTGAAGCTTTCTTT. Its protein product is CASSSGQMNTEAFF.

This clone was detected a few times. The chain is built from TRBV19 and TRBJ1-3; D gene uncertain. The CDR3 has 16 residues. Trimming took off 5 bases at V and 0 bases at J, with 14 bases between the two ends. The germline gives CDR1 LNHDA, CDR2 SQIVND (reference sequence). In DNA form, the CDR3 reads TGTGCCAGTAGTCCCGTCTTATGGTCCTCTGGAAACACCATATATTTT. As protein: CASSPVLWSSGNTIYF.

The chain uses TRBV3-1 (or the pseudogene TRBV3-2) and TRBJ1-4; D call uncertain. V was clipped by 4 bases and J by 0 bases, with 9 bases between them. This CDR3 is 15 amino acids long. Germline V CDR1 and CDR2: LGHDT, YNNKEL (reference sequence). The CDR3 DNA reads TGTGCCAGCAGCCCCTCAGTTGCAACTAATGAAAAACTGTTTTTT. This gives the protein CASSPSVATNEKLFF.

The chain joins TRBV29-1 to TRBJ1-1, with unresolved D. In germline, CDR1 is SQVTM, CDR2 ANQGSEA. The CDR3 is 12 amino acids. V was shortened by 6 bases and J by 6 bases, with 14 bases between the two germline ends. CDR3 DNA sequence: TGCAGCGTACGGGTGGTAGGCGCTGAAGCTTTCTTT. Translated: CSVRVVGAEAFF.

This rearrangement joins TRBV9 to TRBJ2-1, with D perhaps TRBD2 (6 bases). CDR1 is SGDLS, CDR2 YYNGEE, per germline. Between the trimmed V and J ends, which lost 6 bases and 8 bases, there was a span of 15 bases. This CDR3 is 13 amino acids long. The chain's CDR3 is CASNPGGRHEQFF. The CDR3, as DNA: TGTGCCAGCAATCCTGGGGGGAGGCATGAGCAGTTCTTC.

The CDR3 bases are TGTGCCAGCAGCTCTCCCGTGGAGACCCAGTACTTC. This translates into CASSSPVETQYF. The rearrangement uses TRBV7-9 and TRBJ2-5; no clear D. CDR3 length equals 12 residues. The germline CDR1 and CDR2 sequences are SEHNR and FQNEAQ (reference sequence). The V and J ends lost 4 bases and 5 bases respectively, with 8 bases between them. Full variable domain (rest looked up from reference TRBV7-9 and TRBJ2-5): DTGVSQNPRHKITKRGQNVTFRCDPISEHNRLYWYRQTLGQGPEFLTYFQNEAQLEKSRLLSDRFSAERPKGSFSTLEIQRTEQGDSAMYLCASSSPVETQYFGPGTRLLVL.

For the CDR3, the DNA is TGTGCCAGCAGCTCCCCTTTGACTAGCGGGAGTATGAATGAGCAGTTCTTC. This sequence encodes CASSSPLTSGSMNEQFF. The chain is built from TRBV7-8 and TRBJ2-1; 12 positions match TRBD2. Germline trimming cut 4 bases from V and 7 bases from J; bases unmatched to any gene: 11. The CDR3 is 17 amino acids. Germline V gene lookup returns CDR1 SGHVS and CDR2 FQNEAQ.

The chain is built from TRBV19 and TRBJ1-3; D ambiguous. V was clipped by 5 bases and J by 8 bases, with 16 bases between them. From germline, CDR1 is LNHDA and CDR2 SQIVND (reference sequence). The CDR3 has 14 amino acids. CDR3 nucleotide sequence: TGTGCCAGTAGTTGGGCAGTACGGAGGGACACCATATATTTT. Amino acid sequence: CASSWAVRRDTIYF.

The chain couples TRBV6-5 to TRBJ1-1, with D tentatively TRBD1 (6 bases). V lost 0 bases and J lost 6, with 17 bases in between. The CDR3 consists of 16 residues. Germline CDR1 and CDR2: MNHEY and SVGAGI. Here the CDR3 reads CASSYSDSPGRAEAFF. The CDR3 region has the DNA TGTGCCAGCAGTTACTCGGACAGCCCGGGCAGGGCTGAAGCTTTCTTT.

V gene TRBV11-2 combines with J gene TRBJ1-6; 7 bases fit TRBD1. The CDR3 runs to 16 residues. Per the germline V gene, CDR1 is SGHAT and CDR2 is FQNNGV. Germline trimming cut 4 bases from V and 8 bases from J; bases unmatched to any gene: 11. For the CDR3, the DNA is TGTGCCAGCAGCTCGCGGGACAGAGGTTACGATTCACCCCTCCACTTT. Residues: CASSSRDRGYDSPLHF. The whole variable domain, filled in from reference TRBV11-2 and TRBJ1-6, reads EAGVAQSPRYKIIEKRQSVAFWCNPISGHATLYWYQQILGQGPKLLIQFQNNGVVDDSQLPKDRFSAERLKGVDSTLKIQPAKLEDSAVYLCASSSRDRGYDSPLHFGNGTRLTVT.

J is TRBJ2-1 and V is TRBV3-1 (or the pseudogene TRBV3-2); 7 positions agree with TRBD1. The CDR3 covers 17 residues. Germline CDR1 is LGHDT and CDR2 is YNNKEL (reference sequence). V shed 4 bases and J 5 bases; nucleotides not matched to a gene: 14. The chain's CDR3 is CASSRKRTSQGDNEQFF. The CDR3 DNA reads TGTGCCAGCAGCCGGAAGCGAACTAGTCAGGGGGACAATGAGCAGTTCTTC.

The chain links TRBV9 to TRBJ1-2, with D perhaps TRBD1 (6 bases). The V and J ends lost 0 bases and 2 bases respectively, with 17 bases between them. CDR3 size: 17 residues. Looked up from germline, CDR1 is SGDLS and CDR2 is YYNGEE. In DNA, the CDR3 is TGTGCCAGCAGCGTAGGAAGAGGACAGTCTACAAACTATGGCTACACCTTC. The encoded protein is CASSVGRGQSTNYGYTF. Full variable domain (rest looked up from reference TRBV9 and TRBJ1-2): DSGVTQTPKHLITATGQRVTLRCSPRSGDLSVYWYQQSLDQGLQFLIQYYNGEERAKGNILERFSAQQFPDLHSELNLSSLELGDSALYFCASSVGRGQSTNYGYTFGSGTRLTVV.

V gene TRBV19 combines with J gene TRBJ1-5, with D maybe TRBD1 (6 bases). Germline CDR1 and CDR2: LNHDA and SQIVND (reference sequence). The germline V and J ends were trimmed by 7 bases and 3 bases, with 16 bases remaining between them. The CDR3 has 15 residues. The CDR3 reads CASMEGGRNNQPQHF. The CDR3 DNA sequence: TGTGCCAGTATGGAGGGGGGAAGAAACAATCAGCCCCAGCATTTT.

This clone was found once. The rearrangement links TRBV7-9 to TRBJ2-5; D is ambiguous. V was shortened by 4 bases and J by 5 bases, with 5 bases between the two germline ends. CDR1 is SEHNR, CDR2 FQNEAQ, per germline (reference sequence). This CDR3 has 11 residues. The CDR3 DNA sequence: TGTGCCAGCAGCTCAGAGGAGACCCAGTACTTC. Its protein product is CASSSEETQYF.

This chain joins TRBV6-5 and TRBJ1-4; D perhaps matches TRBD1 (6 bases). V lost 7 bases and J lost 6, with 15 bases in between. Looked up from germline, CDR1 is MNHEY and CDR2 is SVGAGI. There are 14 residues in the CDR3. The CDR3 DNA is TGTGCCAGCAAAGTTACAGGGCGATATGAAAAACTGTTTTTT. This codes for CASKVTGRYEKLFF.

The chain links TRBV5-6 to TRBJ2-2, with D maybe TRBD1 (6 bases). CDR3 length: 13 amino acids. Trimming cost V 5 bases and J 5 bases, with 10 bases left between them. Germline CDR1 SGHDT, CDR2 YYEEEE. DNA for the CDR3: TGTGCCAGCAGTTTAGGGGGAACCGGGGAGCTGTTTTTT. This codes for CASSLGGTGELFF.

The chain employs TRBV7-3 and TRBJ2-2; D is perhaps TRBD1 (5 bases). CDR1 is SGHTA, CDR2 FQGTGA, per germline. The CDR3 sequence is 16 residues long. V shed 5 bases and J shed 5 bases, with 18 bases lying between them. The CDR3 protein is CASSQRWSGLTGELFF. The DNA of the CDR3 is TGTGCCAGCAGCCAAAGGTGGTCAGGGCTGACCGGGGAGCTGTTTTTT. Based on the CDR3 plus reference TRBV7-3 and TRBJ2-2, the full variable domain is GAGVSQTPSNKVTEKGKYVELRCDPISGHTALYWYRQSLGQGPEFLIYFQGTGAADDSGLPNDRFFAVRPEGSVSTLKIQRTERGDSAVYLCASSQRWSGLTGELFFGEGSRLTVL.

DNA for the CDR3: TGTGCCAGCAGCTCCCTCTTACAGGGCACTAATGAAAAACTGTTTTTT. It yields the protein CASSSLLQGTNEKLFF. The V call is TRBV7-9, the J call TRBJ1-4, with D maybe TRBD1 (6 bases). This CDR3 is 16 amino acids long. The germline V and J ends were trimmed by 4 bases and 2 bases, with 14 bases remaining between them. Germline V lookup: CDR1 SEHNR, CDR2 FQNEAQ (reference sequence).

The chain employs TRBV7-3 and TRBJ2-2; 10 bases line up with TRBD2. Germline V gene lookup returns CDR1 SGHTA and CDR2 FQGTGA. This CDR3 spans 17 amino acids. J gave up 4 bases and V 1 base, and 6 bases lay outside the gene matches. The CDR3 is CASSLSSGGPSTGELFF. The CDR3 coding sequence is TGTGCCAGCAGCTTAAGTAGCGGGGGGCCTTCCACCGGGGAGCTGTTTTTT.

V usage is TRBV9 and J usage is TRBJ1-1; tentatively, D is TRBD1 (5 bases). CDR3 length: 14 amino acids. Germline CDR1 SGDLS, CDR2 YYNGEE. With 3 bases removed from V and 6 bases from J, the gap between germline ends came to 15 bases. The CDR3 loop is CASSAGALMAEAFF. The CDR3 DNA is TGTGCCAGCAGCGCCGGGGCTTTGATGGCTGAAGCTTTCTTT.

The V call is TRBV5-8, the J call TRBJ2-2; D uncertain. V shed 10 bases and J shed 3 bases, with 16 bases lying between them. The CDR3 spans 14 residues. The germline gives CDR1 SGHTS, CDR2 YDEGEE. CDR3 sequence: CADAGRLHTGELFF. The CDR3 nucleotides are TGTGCCGATGCTGGCAGGCTACACACCGGGGAGCTGTTTTTT.

The CDR3 loop is CASSFFPSEQASGNTIYF. CDR3 in DNA: TGCGCCAGCAGCTTTTTTCCCTCTGAACAAGCCTCTGGAAACACCATATATTTT. The chain combines TRBV5-1 with TRBJ1-3; no clear D gene. V was pared by 2 bases and J by 0 bases, with 18 bases between. This CDR3 contains 18 residues. Germline V lookup: CDR1 SGHRS, CDR2 YFSETQ.

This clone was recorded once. The CDR3 is CASSIGKGGAGANVLTF. The CDR3 DNA is TGTGCCAGTAGTATAGGGAAGGGAGGGGCTGGGGCCAACGTCCTGACTTTC. The chain has TRBV19 and TRBJ2-6; 7 nucleotides align to TRBD2. Germline V gene lookup returns CDR1 LNHDA and CDR2 SQIVND (reference sequence). The CDR3 runs to 17 residues. The V segment lost 1 base and the J segment 2 bases; nucleotides outside the gene matches: 5.

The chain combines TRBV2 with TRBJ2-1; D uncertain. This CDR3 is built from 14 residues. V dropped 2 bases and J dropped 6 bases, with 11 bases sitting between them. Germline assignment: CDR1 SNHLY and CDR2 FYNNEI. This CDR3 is CASSEYWARNEQFF. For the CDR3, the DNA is TGTGCCAGCAGTGAATATTGGGCCCGCAATGAGCAGTTCTTC.

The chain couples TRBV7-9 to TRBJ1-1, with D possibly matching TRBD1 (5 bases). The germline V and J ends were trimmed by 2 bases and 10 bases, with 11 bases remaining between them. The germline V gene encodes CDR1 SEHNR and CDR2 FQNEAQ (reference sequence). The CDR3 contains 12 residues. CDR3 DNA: TGTGCCAGCAGCTTAAAACCAGGGCGAGCTTTCTTT. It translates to CASSLKPGRAFF.

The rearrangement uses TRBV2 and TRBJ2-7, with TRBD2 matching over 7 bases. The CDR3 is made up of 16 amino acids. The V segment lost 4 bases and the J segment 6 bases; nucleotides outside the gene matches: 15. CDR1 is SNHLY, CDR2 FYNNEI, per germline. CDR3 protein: CASSGGLGLFVSEQYV. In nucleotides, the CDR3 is TGTGCCAGCAGTGGGGGTTTGGGACTATTCGTTTCCGAGCAGTACGTC.

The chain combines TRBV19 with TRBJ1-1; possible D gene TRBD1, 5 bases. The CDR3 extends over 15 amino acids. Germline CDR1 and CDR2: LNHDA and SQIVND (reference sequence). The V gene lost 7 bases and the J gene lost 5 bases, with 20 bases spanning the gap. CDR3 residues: CASIDLRTGETEAFF. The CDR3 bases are TGTGCCAGTATTGATCTAAGGACGGGGGAGACTGAAGCTTTCTTT.